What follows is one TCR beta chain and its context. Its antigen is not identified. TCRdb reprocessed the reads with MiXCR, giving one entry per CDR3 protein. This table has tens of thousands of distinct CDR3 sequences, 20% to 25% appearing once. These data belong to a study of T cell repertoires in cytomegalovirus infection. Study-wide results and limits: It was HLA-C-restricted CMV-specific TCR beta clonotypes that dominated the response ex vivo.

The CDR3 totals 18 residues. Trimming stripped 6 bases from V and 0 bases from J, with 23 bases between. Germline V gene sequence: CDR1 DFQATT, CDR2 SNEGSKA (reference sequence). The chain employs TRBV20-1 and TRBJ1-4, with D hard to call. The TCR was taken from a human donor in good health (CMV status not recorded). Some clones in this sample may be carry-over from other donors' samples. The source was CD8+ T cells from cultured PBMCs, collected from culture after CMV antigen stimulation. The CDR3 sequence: CSALSRTVFPATNEKLFF. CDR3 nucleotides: TGCAGTGCCCTCTCAAGAACAGTTTTCCCCGCAACTAATGAAAAACTGTTTTTT.